Listed below are T cell receptor beta chains from one sample, sequenced in a study of cytomegalovirus exposure and HLA in healthy donors. Repertoires were generated with immunoSEQ multiplex PCR, while TCRdb's copy carries only in-frame clones and drops some. Of around 260,000 clones in the sample, about four fifths are singletons; the top ten hold around 0.33%. The sample was PBMCs. These receptors were obtained from a girl under 10 years old in good health and CMV-seronegative. The CDR3 runs from the conserved cysteine through the conserved F or W. Fields, in order: J gene, clone size, D gene, CDR3 length, V gene, CDR3 DNA, CDR3 protein. D genes are given only for firm matches. Rows give clone size only sometimes, using once, few, many, or a class for an expanded clone.

j_gene: TRBJ2-5
abundance: NA
d_gene: TRBD2
len: 15
v_gene: TRBV19
CDR3nt: TGTGCCAGTAGTATGTGGACTAGCGGGATAGAGACCCAGTACTTC
CDR3aa: CASSMWTSGIETQYF

j_gene: TRBJ2-7
abundance: NA
d_gene: NA
len: 10
v_gene: TRBV12-5
CDR3nt: TGTGCTAGTGGTTTAACAGGGCAGTACTTC
CDR3aa: CASGLTGQYF

j_gene: TRBJ2-7
abundance: NA
d_gene: TRBD2
len: 16
v_gene: TRBV10-1
CDR3nt: TGCGCCAGCAGGCCCGGACTAGCGGGAGGACCTTACGAGCAGTACTTC
CDR3aa: CASRPGLAGGPYEQYF

j_gene: TRBJ2-1
abundance: NA
d_gene: NA
len: 14
v_gene: TRBV10-1
CDR3nt: TGCGCCAGCAGTGAGCAGGTTTCCTACAATGAGCAGTTCTTC
CDR3aa: CASSEQVSYNEQFF

j_gene: TRBJ1-5
abundance: few
d_gene: TRBD1
len: 15
v_gene: TRBV4-2
CDR3nt: TGTGCCAGCAGCCACCGACAGGGTCCTTATCAGCCCCAGCATTTT
CDR3aa: CASSHRQGPYQPQHF

j_gene: TRBJ2-7
abundance: NA
d_gene: TRBD1
len: 14
v_gene: TRBV4-2
CDR3nt: TGTGCCAGCAGCCGAGGGGACAGAACCTACGAGCAGTACTTC
CDR3aa: CASSRGDRTYEQYF

j_gene: TRBJ2-1
abundance: NA
d_gene: NA
len: 17
v_gene: TRBV27
CDR3nt: TGTGCCAGCAGCCCCCGGCTAGGCGGCTTCTCCTACAATGAGCAGTTCTTC
CDR3aa: CASSPRLGGFSYNEQFF

j_gene: TRBJ1-1
abundance: NA
d_gene: NA
len: 12
v_gene: TRBV6-5
CDR3nt: TGTGCCAGCAGTTACTTCGGGGGAGAAGCTTTCTTT
CDR3aa: CASSYFGGEAFF

j_gene: TRBJ2-7
abundance: NA
d_gene: NA
len: 16
v_gene: TRBV4-1
CDR3nt: TGCGCCAGCAGCCGAGGAGACAGGTCAGCTTTTTACGAGCAGTACTTC
CDR3aa: CASSRGDRSAFYEQYF

j_gene: TRBJ1-6
abundance: NA
d_gene: NA
len: 14
v_gene: TRBV6-1
CDR3nt: TGTGCCACTCGCGAGGCGGGTGTTGGTTCACCCCTCCACTTT
CDR3aa: CATREAGVGSPLHF

j_gene: TRBJ1-6
abundance: NA
d_gene: NA
len: 14
v_gene: TRBV28
CDR3nt: TGTGCCAGCAGTTTTCAGGGGTTAGGTTCACCCCTCCACTTT
CDR3aa: CASSFQGLGSPLHF

j_gene: TRBJ1-1
abundance: NA
d_gene: TRBD1
len: 16
v_gene: TRBV5-4
CDR3nt: TGTGCCAGCAGCTACGACAGGGGGGCCATGAACACTGAAGCTTTCTTT
CDR3aa: CASSYDRGAMNTEAFF

j_gene: TRBJ1-1
abundance: few
d_gene: TRBD1
len: 14
v_gene: TRBV28
CDR3nt: TGTGCCAGCAGGACGGGACAGGGGCCCTCTGAAGCTTTCTTT
CDR3aa: CASRTGQGPSEAFF

j_gene: TRBJ2-3
abundance: NA
d_gene: NA
len: 15
v_gene: TRBV18
CDR3nt: TGTGCCAGCTCACCATACACAGGGCAAGGAGATACGCAGTATTTT
CDR3aa: CASSPYTGQGDTQYF

j_gene: TRBJ1-5
abundance: NA
d_gene: TRBD1
len: 14
v_gene: TRBV6-5
CDR3nt: TGTGCCAGCAGTTCCCGGACAGGGTATCAGCCCCAGCATTTT
CDR3aa: CASSSRTGYQPQHF

j_gene: TRBJ2-1
abundance: once
d_gene: TRBD2
len: 15
v_gene: TRBV19
CDR3nt: TGTGCCAGTATCCCTAGCGGGAGGCCCAACAATGAGCAGTTCTTC
CDR3aa: CASIPSGRPNNEQFF

j_gene: TRBJ2-7
abundance: NA
d_gene: TRBD2
len: 15
v_gene: TRBV27
CDR3nt: TGTGCCAGCAGTCTCGGACTAGCGGGTGTTTACGAGCAGTACTTC
CDR3aa: CASSLGLAGVYEQYF

j_gene: TRBJ2-3
abundance: NA
d_gene: TRBD1
len: 14
v_gene: TRBV7-2
CDR3nt: TGTGCCAGCAGCCTTGGACAGGGACTTGCTACGCAGTATTTT
CDR3aa: CASSLGQGLATQYF

j_gene: TRBJ1-1
abundance: NA
d_gene: NA
len: 14
v_gene: TRBV7-9
CDR3nt: TGTGCCAGCAGCCCGAATTTCTTCCGGACTGAAGCTTTCTTT
CDR3aa: CASSPNFFRTEAFF

j_gene: TRBJ2-1
abundance: NA
d_gene: TRBD2
len: 16
v_gene: TRBV9
CDR3nt: TGTGCCAGCAGCGTAGTGTCTAGCGGGAGATCTTATGAGCAGTTCTTC
CDR3aa: CASSVVSSGRSYEQFF

j_gene: TRBJ1-1
abundance: NA
d_gene: NA
len: 12
v_gene: TRBV7-9
CDR3nt: TGTTCCAGCAGCTTAGCCGGGGGTGAAGCTTTCTTT
CDR3aa: CSSSLAGGEAFF

j_gene: TRBJ2-7
abundance: once
d_gene: TRBD1
len: 15
v_gene: TRBV11-2
CDR3nt: TGTGCCAGCAGCCAAAATCCAGGACAGGTCTACGAGCAGTACTTC
CDR3aa: CASSQNPGQVYEQYF

j_gene: TRBJ1-1
abundance: NA
d_gene: NA
len: 14
v_gene: TRBV5-4
CDR3nt: TGTGCCAGCAGCTTGAAGGGGTTCAACACTGAAGCTTTCTTT
CDR3aa: CASSLKGFNTEAFF

j_gene: TRBJ2-1
abundance: NA
d_gene: NA
len: 14
v_gene: TRBV9
CDR3nt: TGTGCCAGCAGCGTAGGGGACGGGAGCGATGAGCAGTTCTTC
CDR3aa: CASSVGDGSDEQFF

j_gene: TRBJ1-2
abundance: NA
d_gene: TRBD1
len: 14
v_gene: TRBV19
CDR3nt: TGTGCCAGTAGTACCCGACAGGGATTAAATGGCTACACCTTC
CDR3aa: CASSTRQGLNGYTF

j_gene: TRBJ1-5
abundance: NA
d_gene: TRBD1
len: 12
v_gene: TRBV27
CDR3nt: TGTGCCAGCAGAACAGGGGGTCAGCCCCAGCATTTT
CDR3aa: CASRTGGQPQHF

j_gene: TRBJ2-1
abundance: NA
d_gene: TRBD2
len: 15
v_gene: TRBV6-4
CDR3nt: TGTGCCAGCAGTGAGGACGGGGGGGCCCAGAATGAGCAGTTCTTC
CDR3aa: CASSEDGGAQNEQFF

j_gene: TRBJ1-1
abundance: NA
d_gene: TRBD1
len: 16
v_gene: TRBV6-6
CDR3nt: TGTGCCAGCAGCCAACGGAGGGGGCGGCGGGACACTGAAGCTTTCTTT
CDR3aa: CASSQRRGRRDTEAFF

j_gene: TRBJ1-1
abundance: NA
d_gene: NA
len: 17
v_gene: TRBV30
CDR3nt: TGTGCCTGGAGTGACCCCCGCCAAGCCACTCTGAACACTGAAGCTTTCTTT
CDR3aa: CAWSDPRQATLNTEAFF

j_gene: TRBJ2-7
abundance: NA
d_gene: TRBD2
len: 14
v_gene: TRBV12-5
CDR3nt: TGTGCTAGTGGTTTCAGCGGGAGGGCGGGGGAGCAGTACTTC
CDR3aa: CASGFSGRAGEQYF

j_gene: TRBJ1-1
abundance: few
d_gene: TRBD1
len: 16
v_gene: TRBV18
CDR3nt: TGTGCCAGCTCACCACGAACGGGACAGGGAAACACTGAAGCTTTCTTT
CDR3aa: CASSPRTGQGNTEAFF

j_gene: TRBJ1-5
abundance: NA
d_gene: TRBD1
len: 15
v_gene: TRBV19
CDR3nt: TGTGCCAGTAGAACCGACAGGGGAGTCATGCAGCCCCAGCATTTT
CDR3aa: CASRTDRGVMQPQHF

j_gene: TRBJ1-1
abundance: NA
d_gene: NA
len: 15
v_gene: TRBV10-3
CDR3nt: TGTGCCATCCGATCCGGGGAGCCGATGAACACTGAAGCTTTCTTT
CDR3aa: CAIRSGEPMNTEAFF

j_gene: TRBJ2-1
abundance: NA
d_gene: TRBD2
len: 16
v_gene: TRBV5-1
CDR3nt: TGCGCCAGCAGCCCCCCTTCCGAGCGGGGGTACAATGAGCAGTTCTTC
CDR3aa: CASSPPSERGYNEQFF

j_gene: TRBJ1-1
abundance: NA
d_gene: TRBD1
len: 15
v_gene: TRBV7-9
CDR3nt: TGTGCCAGCAGAGGACAGGCCTACATGAACACTGAAGCTTTCTTT
CDR3aa: CASRGQAYMNTEAFF

j_gene: TRBJ2-7
abundance: NA
d_gene: TRBD1
len: 16
v_gene: TRBV5-6
CDR3nt: TGTGCCAGCAGCTCCGCAGGGGGCTACAAATCCTACGAGCAGTACTTC
CDR3aa: CASSSAGGYKSYEQYF

j_gene: TRBJ1-6
abundance: NA
d_gene: NA
len: 15
v_gene: TRBV6-1
CDR3nt: TGTGCCAGCAGGGAAGGGAGCTCCTATAATTCACCCCTCCACTTT
CDR3aa: CASREGSSYNSPLHF

j_gene: TRBJ2-1
abundance: few
d_gene: TRBD2
len: 15
v_gene: TRBV18
CDR3nt: TGTGCCAGCTCCCCCGGGACTAGCGGGTCCAATGAGCAGTTCTTC
CDR3aa: CASSPGTSGSNEQFF

j_gene: TRBJ2-7
abundance: NA
d_gene: NA
len: 17
v_gene: TRBV14
CDR3nt: TGTGCCAGCAGCCAAGATGAATTACGCGGAGGGAACTACGAGCAGTACTTC
CDR3aa: CASSQDELRGGNYEQYF

j_gene: TRBJ2-7
abundance: NA
d_gene: TRBD1
len: 14
v_gene: TRBV7-9
CDR3nt: TGTGCCAGCAGCTTAACCGACAGGGGGCACGAGCAGTACTTC
CDR3aa: CASSLTDRGHEQYF

j_gene: TRBJ2-7
abundance: NA
d_gene: TRBD2
len: 15
v_gene: TRBV7-2
CDR3nt: TGTGCCAGCAGCTTAGAGTCTAGCGGGGGCTACGAGCAGTACTTC
CDR3aa: CASSLESSGGYEQYF

j_gene: TRBJ2-1
abundance: NA
d_gene: TRBD2
len: 18
v_gene: TRBV28
CDR3nt: TGTGCCAGCATAGGTGGTAAGACTAGCACTTTGGCCCTCAATGAGCAGTTCTTC
CDR3aa: CASIGGKTSTLALNEQFF

j_gene: TRBJ2-1
abundance: NA
d_gene: TRBD1
len: 15
v_gene: TRBV6-5
CDR3nt: TGTGCCAGCAGTGGACAGGGGCGGTTCTACAATGAGCAGTTCTTC
CDR3aa: CASSGQGRFYNEQFF

j_gene: TRBJ1-3
abundance: NA
d_gene: NA
len: 14
v_gene: TRBV15
CDR3nt: TGTGCCACCAGCAGACTAGGCTCTGGAAACACCATATATTTT
CDR3aa: CATSRLGSGNTIYF

j_gene: TRBJ2-4
abundance: NA
d_gene: NA
len: 13
v_gene: TRBV13
CDR3nt: TGTGCCAGCAGCCCGACAACAGGAAACATTCAGTACTTC
CDR3aa: CASSPTTGNIQYF

j_gene: TRBJ2-7
abundance: NA
d_gene: TRBD2
len: 13
v_gene: TRBV5-4
CDR3nt: TGTGCCAGCAGCATAGCGGGAACCTACGAGCAGTACTTC
CDR3aa: CASSIAGTYEQYF

j_gene: TRBJ1-1
abundance: NA
d_gene: TRBD1
len: 15
v_gene: TRBV13
CDR3nt: TGTGCCAGCAGCTTAGATGGGACAGGGAACACTGAAGCTTTCTTT
CDR3aa: CASSLDGTGNTEAFF

j_gene: TRBJ2-6
abundance: NA
d_gene: TRBD1
len: 16
v_gene: TRBV9
CDR3nt: TGTGCCAGCAGCGCGAACAGGGGCTCTGGGGCCAACGTCCTGACTTTC
CDR3aa: CASSANRGSGANVLTF